The next 16 T cell receptor beta chains were all read from a single sample in a study of technical replicates of blood from four donors. Some clones are missing from TCRdb's copy, which holds only in-frame ones; the method was immunoSEQ multiplex PCR. Of around 49,000 clones listed, about 96% are singletons. The material sequenced was T cells isolated from PBMCs. Every receptor here comes from a human donor in good health.

This chain uses TRBV15 with TRBJ2-3; 10 bases fit TRBD2. This CDR3 comprises 18 residues. The V gene end was trimmed by 0 bases and the J gene end by 5 bases; junction bases not matched to a gene: 11. Germline V gene data show CDR1 as LNHNV and CDR2 as YYDKDF (reference sequence). The CDR3 nucleotides are TGTGCCACCAGCAGAGAAGGGGCTAGCGGGAGATCGAGAGATACGCAGTATTTT. Encoded protein: CATSREGASGRSRDTQYF.

This rearrangement joins TRBV6-5 to TRBJ2-5, with a tentative D call TRBD2 (6 bases). The length of the CDR3 is 12 residues. V shed 7 bases and J shed 2 bases, with 8 bases lying between them. CDR1 is MNHEY and CDR2 is SVGAGI in the germline V gene. The CDR3 sequence is CASTGSQETQYF. CDR3 DNA sequence: TGTGCCAGCACCGGGAGTCAAGAGACCCAGTACTTC.

V usage is TRBV5-4 and J usage is TRBJ2-1; a weak D match, TRBD1 (6 bases). CDR1 and CDR2 (germline): SGHNT, YYREEE (reference sequence). The CDR3 spans 13 residues. V lost 4 bases, J lost 5 bases, and 10 bases lay in between. CDR3 sequence: CASSLDRNNEQFF. CDR3 nucleotide sequence: TGTGCCAGCAGCCTGGACAGAAACAATGAGCAGTTCTTC.

The chain carries TRBV27 and TRBJ1-2; a possible D gene is TRBD1 (5 bases). The ends were cut back, 6 bases at V and 10 bases at J, with 15 bases in the middle. There are 12 residues in the CDR3. Looked up from germline, CDR1 is MNHEY and CDR2 is SMNVEV (reference sequence). The CDR3 nucleotides read TGTGCCAGCAGCCCAAGTCAAGGGGTCTACACCTTC. It encodes CASSPSQGVYTF.

The rearrangement uses TRBV6-5 and TRBJ1-1; TRBD1 matches 7 bases. V gave up 5 bases and J gave up 6 bases; unmatched junction bases: 0. Germline V gives CDR1 MNHEY, CDR2 SVGAGI. The CDR3 has 11 amino acids. The CDR3 region is CASSGQAEAFF. As DNA, the CDR3 is TGTGCCAGCAGTGGACAGGCTGAAGCTTTCTTT.

The chain's CDR3 is CASTRTGADYGYTF. The CDR3 coding sequence is TGTGCCAGCACCAGGACAGGGGCTGACTATGGCTACACCTTC. The rearrangement joins TRBV27 to TRBJ1-2, with 9 nucleotides matching TRBD1. V shed 7 bases and J 3 bases; nucleotides not matched to a gene: 6. The CDR3 is made up of 14 amino acids. Germline CDR1 is MNHEY and CDR2 is SMNVEV (reference sequence).

This rearrangement joins TRBV6-5 to TRBJ1-1, with D unclear. V was shortened by 6 bases and J by 6 bases, with 11 bases between the two germline ends. CDR1 is MNHEY and CDR2 is SVGAGI in the germline V gene. The CDR3 loop spans 12 amino acids. The CDR3 nucleotides are TGTGCCAGCAGCACACCCCGCTCTGAAGCTTTCTTT. This encodes CASSTPRSEAFF.

V and J are TRBV9 and TRBJ2-2, with TRBD1 matching over 10 bases. This CDR3 contains 16 residues. V was clipped by 4 bases and J by 3 bases; unmatched bases: 6. The germline V gene has CDR1 SGDLS and CDR2 YYNGEE. Here the CDR3 reads CASSPRQGAYTGELFF. CDR3 nucleotide sequence: TGTGCCAGCAGCCCACGACAGGGGGCATACACCGGGGAGCTGTTTTTT.

The gene calls are TRBV5-4 and TRBJ2-3; 12 bases are shared with TRBD2. Unmatched junction bases numbered 2, after V lost 1 base and J lost 8 bases. The germline V gene encodes CDR1 SGHNT and CDR2 YYREEE (reference sequence). The CDR3 has 14 residues. CDR3 nucleotides: TGTGCCAGCAGCTTGCTAGCGGGAGGGCCTACGCAGTATTTT. This codes for CASSLLAGGPTQYF.

The gene calls are TRBV9 and TRBJ2-7; 9 bases align to TRBD2. Germline V gene data show CDR1 as SGDLS and CDR2 as YYNGEE. There are 15 residues in the CDR3. V shed 0 bases, J shed 2 bases, and the junction held 3 bases outside the gene matches. The CDR3 bases are TGTGCCAGCAGCGTAGAACTAGCGGGCCCCTACGAGCAGTACTTC. This codes for CASSVELAGPYEQYF.

This sequence joins TRBV6-4 and TRBJ1-2; weak D call: TRBD1 (5 bases). The V and J ends lost 3 bases and 2 bases respectively, with 10 bases between them. This CDR3 region has 14 residues. Germline CDR1 reads MRHNA; CDR2 reads SNTAGT. The CDR3, as DNA: TGTGCCAGCAGTGAATCGGGGGGAAACTATGGCTACACCTTC. It codes for CASSESGGNYGYTF.

The J gene is TRBJ2-7, the V gene TRBV20-1, with 7 bases lining up with TRBD2. The germline gives CDR1 DFQATT, CDR2 SNEGSKA (reference sequence). V lost 5 bases, J lost 4 bases, and 2 bases stayed unmatched. The CDR3 runs 11 residues. The CDR3 DNA sequence: TGCAGTGCTTTTAGCGGGTACGAGCAGTACTTC. Its protein is CSAFSGYEQYF.

This rearrangement joins TRBV5-1 to TRBJ1-4, with D possibly TRBD1 on 6 matching bases. The germline gives CDR1 SGHRS, CDR2 YFSETQ. This CDR3 contains 13 residues. V lost 5 bases and J lost 4, with 9 bases in between. Here the CDR3 DNA reads TGCGCCAGCAGAGGCAGGGGTAATGAAAAACTGTTTTTT. Translated, it gives CASRGRGNEKLFF.

V is TRBV6-6 and J is TRBJ2-7; D is unclear. The germline CDR1 and CDR2 sequences are MNHNY and SVGAGI (reference sequence). The V and J ends lost 6 bases and 6 bases respectively, with 18 bases between them. The CDR3 contains 14 residues. In nucleotides, the CDR3 is TGTGCCAGCAGACACACCCAACAGCAGCCCGAGCAGTACTTC. It translates to CASRHTQQQPEQYF.

The chain links TRBV5-4 to TRBJ1-1, with TRBD1 matching over 8 bases. The CDR3 has 14 amino acids. J lost 5 bases, V lost 0 bases, and 3 bases had no gene match. Per germline, CDR1 SGHNT and CDR2 YYREEE (reference sequence). CDR3 nucleotide sequence: TGTGCCAGCAGCTTGGGACAGGGGTTGACTGAAGCTTTCTTT. This gives the protein CASSLGQGLTEAFF.

V gene TRBV5-1 combines with J gene TRBJ2-5, with 13 bases fitting TRBD2. Germline CDR1 is SGHRS and CDR2 is YFSETQ. V shed 7 bases and J 4 bases; nucleotides not matched to a gene: 7. This CDR3 is 15 amino acids long. The CDR3 spells CASATGLAGVETQYF. For the CDR3, the DNA is TGCGCCAGCGCTACCGGACTAGCGGGAGTAGAGACCCAGTACTTC.